The 20 T cell receptor beta chains reported below all come from one sample, sequenced in a study of shared clonotypes between healthy human individuals. TCRdb's table, derived via immunoSEQ multiplex PCR, lists solely in-frame clones and lacks some. Among roughly 640,000 clones listed, approximately 74% were seen once. The sample consisted of memory CD4+ T cells sorted from blood. The subset denotes: CD45RA-negative fraction. The origin of the receptors is a woman in her 30s in good health.

J is TRBJ2-7 and V is TRBV6-6, with 7 bases identical to TRBD2. Trimming at V came to 6 bases and at J to 3 bases, leaving 11 bases not matched to a gene. The CDR3 extends over 15 amino acids. CDR1 is MNHNY and CDR2 is SVGAGI in the germline V gene (reference sequence). The CDR3, as DNA: TGTGCCAGCAGGACTGGACTAGACGAAAACTACGAGCAGTACTTC. Residues: CASRTGLDENYEQYF.

The chain links TRBV4-1 to TRBJ1-5; D is ambiguous. Germline loops: CDR1 MGHRA, CDR2 YSYEKL. The V end was cut by 1 base, the J end by 1 base, with 5 bases between. There are 14 residues in the CDR3. CDR3 nucleotide sequence: TGCGCCAGCAGCCAAGTACAGAGCAATCAGCCCCAGCATTTT. Protein: CASSQVQSNQPQHF.

The sample holds a few counts of this clone. The chain joins TRBV14 to TRBJ2-7, with D hard to call. V lost 0 bases, J lost 2 bases, and 8 bases lay in between. Germline CDR1 SGHDN, CDR2 FVKESK. This CDR3 has 14 amino acids. CDR3: CASSQDFPPYEQYF. CDR3 DNA sequence: TGTGCCAGCAGCCAAGATTTCCCCCCCTACGAGCAGTACTTC.

Of note for this clone: One end of the junction fails to match germline, which may point to a read error. The rearrangement links TRBV28 to TRBJ2-7, with a weak D call TRBD2 (6 bases). Per germline, CDR1 MDHEN and CDR2 SYDVKM. The CDR3 totals 13 residues. CDR3 nucleotide sequence: TGTGCCAGCAGCATAACTCGGGAGACAGCACCACGCTTC. Its translation: CASSITRETAPRF.

This chain connects TRBV11-2 to TRBJ2-5; 8 positions match TRBD1. V lost 6 bases, J lost 3 bases, and 18 bases stayed unmatched. The CDR3 is 18 amino acids. Germline V lookup: CDR1 SGHAT, CDR2 FQNNGV. The CDR3 DNA is TGTGCCAGCAGACCCGGGCGGGGCAGGGGGCGAACGAAAGAGACCCAGTACTTC. Protein product: CASRPGRGRGRTKETQYF.

The rearrangement uses TRBV4-1 and TRBJ1-1, with D perhaps matching TRBD1 (5 bases). This CDR3 contains 15 residues. Per the germline V gene, CDR1 is MGHRA and CDR2 is YSYEKL. V lost 4 bases, J lost 0 bases, and 12 bases lay in between. This CDR3 is CASSPSTALNTEAFF. DNA for the CDR3: TGCGCCAGCAGCCCTTCGACAGCTTTGAACACTGAAGCTTTCTTT.

This clone has just one count. V gene TRBV27 combines with J gene TRBJ2-7, with D possibly TRBD1 on 5 matching bases. The CDR3 consists of 15 residues. Per germline, CDR1 MNHEY and CDR2 SMNVEV (reference sequence). Trimming stripped 3 bases from V and 5 bases from J, with 17 bases between. The CDR3 loop reads CASSFRQFELHEQYF. The CDR3 DNA is TGTGCCAGCAGTTTCAGACAGTTTGAGCTCCACGAGCAGTACTTC.

This clone occurred once. This chain connects TRBV10-1 to TRBJ2-1; 9 nucleotides align to TRBD2. Germline lookup yields CDR1 WNHNN and CDR2 SYGVQD (reference sequence). V lost 3 bases, J lost 1 base, and 13 bases stayed unmatched. This CDR3 contains 19 residues. Here the CDR3 DNA reads TGCGCCAGCAGTGAAGGGGGCTATAGCGGGAGAAAGTCCTACAATGAGCAGTTCTTC. It codes for CASSEGGYSGRKSYNEQFF.

Only a few counts were recorded for this clone. This chain connects TRBV7-8 to TRBJ2-5; no clear D. The germline gives CDR1 SGHVS, CDR2 FQNEAQ. This CDR3 region has 13 residues. Trimming took off 5 bases at V and 7 bases at J, with 14 bases between the two ends. Here the CDR3 DNA reads TGTGCCAGCAGCCTCGGACCCTCGGGGACCCAGTACTTC. This gives the protein CASSLGPSGTQYF.

The chain joins TRBV15 to TRBJ2-1; maybe TRBD2 (7 bases). The CDR3 contains 12 residues. Germline CDR1 and CDR2: LNHNV and YYDKDF (reference sequence). The V gene lost 4 bases and the J gene lost 9 bases, with 10 bases spanning the gap. Here the CDR3 reads CATSKRGGEQFF. The CDR3 bases are TGTGCCACCAGCAAGAGGGGGGGTGAGCAGTTCTTC.

The chain recombines TRBV15 with TRBJ2-7, with 10 nucleotides matching TRBD1. CDR3 length: 15 residues. V shed 2 bases and J 5 bases; nucleotides not matched to a gene: 6. Germline loops: CDR1 LNHNV, CDR2 YYDKDF (reference sequence). CDR3 sequence reads: CATSRLDRGEHEQYF. For the CDR3, the DNA is TGTGCCACCAGCAGACTGGACAGGGGGGAACACGAGCAGTACTTC.

In this sample, this clone turned up once. The V gene is TRBV27, the J gene TRBJ1-6, with 9 nucleotides matching TRBD1. The CDR3 has 15 residues. After removal of 4 bases from V and 14 bases from J, the junction contained 12 bases not matched to a gene. Germline CDR1 MNHEY, CDR2 SMNVEV (reference sequence). The CDR3 coding sequence is TGTGCCAGCAGTTACTCCGGGACAGGGTCGGGAACCCTCCACTTT. The encoded protein is CASSYSGTGSGTLHF.

The chain is built from TRBV7-6 and TRBJ2-7; 8 positions agree with TRBD2. Per germline, CDR1 SGHVS and CDR2 FNYEAQ. V lost 0 bases and J lost 3; bases outside the gene matches: 4. This CDR3 is 15 amino acids long. The CDR3 coding sequence is TGTGCCAGCAGCTTAGCCCCGGGGGGGGACTACGAGCAGTACTTC. It codes for CASSLAPGGDYEQYF.

This chain links TRBV5-8 with TRBJ2-3; TRBD1 matches at 10 bases. With V trimmed by 5 bases and J by 6 bases, 9 bases remained unmatched. The CDR3 is 15 residues long. Germline values: CDR1 SGHTS, CDR2 YDEGEE. CDR3 sequence reads: CASRRRDRGDDTQYF. In nucleotides, the CDR3 is TGTGCCAGCAGACGGCGGGACAGGGGCGATGATACGCAGTATTTT.

The chain joins TRBV18 to TRBJ1-1; the match to TRBD1 covers 7 bases. Unmatched junction bases numbered 5, after V lost 6 bases and J lost 10 bases. This CDR3 comprises 11 residues. Germline CDR1 and CDR2: KGHSH and LQKENI. CDR3 sequence: CASSPTGAAFF. CDR3 DNA sequence: TGTGCCAGCTCCCCAACAGGGGCAGCTTTCTTT.

The chain joins TRBV28 to TRBJ1-4, with 7 bases that match TRBD1. This CDR3 has 14 residues. Germline loops: CDR1 MDHEN, CDR2 SYDVKM. V trimming: 6 bases; J trimming: 7 bases; junction bases outside the gene matches: 8. The CDR3 loop reads CASSNRGSSEKLFF. The DNA of the CDR3 is TGTGCCAGCAGCAACAGGGGTTCATCTGAAAAACTGTTTTTT.

This clone turned up a few times. The V call is TRBV6-1, the J call TRBJ2-3, with D uncertain. The CDR3 runs to 13 residues. V was trimmed by 3 bases and J by 1 base, leaving 5 bases between them. Per the germline V gene, CDR1 is MNHNS and CDR2 is SASEGT. The CDR3 nucleotides read TGTGCCAGCAGTGACTGGGGCACAGATACGCAGTATTTT. Translation: CASSDWGTDTQYF.

The chain recombines TRBV11-2 with TRBJ2-2; unclear D gene. Germline lookup yields CDR1 SGHAT and CDR2 FQNNGV. The CDR3 is 13 amino acids. Trimming stripped 0 bases from V and 5 bases from J, with 4 bases between. As DNA, the CDR3 is TGTGCCAGCAGCTTAGATGAGACCGGGGAGCTGTTTTTT. Its protein is CASSLDETGELFF.

This clone showed up just a few times. The rearrangement links TRBV28 to TRBJ2-2; either TRBD1 or TRBD2 may fit D (5 bases each). V shed 2 bases and J shed 7 bases, with 11 bases lying between them. The CDR3 length is 14 residues. The germline V gene encodes CDR1 MDHEN and CDR2 SYDVKM. CDR3 in DNA: TGTGCCAGCAGTTTAGGAGGACATAGCGGGGAGCTGTTTTTT. Its translation: CASSLGGHSGELFF.

The CDR3 DNA is TGCAGTGCTAGAGTTCAAAGCCAAGCTTTCTTT. Amino acids: CSARVQSQAFF. The rearrangement links TRBV20-1 to TRBJ1-1; D remains unclear. V lost 1 base and J 9 bases, leaving 9 bases between the germline ends. The germline V gene has CDR1 DFQATT and CDR2 SNEGSKA (reference sequence). This CDR3 has 11 residues.